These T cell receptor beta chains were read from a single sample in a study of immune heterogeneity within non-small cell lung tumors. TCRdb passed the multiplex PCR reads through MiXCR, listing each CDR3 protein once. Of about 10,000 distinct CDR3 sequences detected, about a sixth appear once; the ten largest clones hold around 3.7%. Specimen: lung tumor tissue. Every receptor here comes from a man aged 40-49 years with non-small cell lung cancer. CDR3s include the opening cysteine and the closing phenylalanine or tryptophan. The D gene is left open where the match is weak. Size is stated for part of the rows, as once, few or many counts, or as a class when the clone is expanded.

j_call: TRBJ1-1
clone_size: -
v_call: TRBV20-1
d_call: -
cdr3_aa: CSARGEDLLTEAFF
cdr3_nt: TGCAGTGCTAGAGGTGAGGACCTACTAACTGAAGCTTTCTTT

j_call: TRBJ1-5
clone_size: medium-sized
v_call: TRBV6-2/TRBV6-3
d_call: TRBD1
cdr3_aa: CASTRGGTYTNSNQPQHF
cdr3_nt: TGTGCCAGCACCAGAGGGGGCACATACACCAATAGCAATCAGCCCCAGCATTTT

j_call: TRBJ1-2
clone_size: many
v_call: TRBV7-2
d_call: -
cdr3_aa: CASSLRTGGSGYTF
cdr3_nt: TGTGCCAGCAGCCTTAGGACGGGGGGAAGCGGCTACACCTTC

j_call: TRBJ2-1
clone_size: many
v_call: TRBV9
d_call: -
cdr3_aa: CASSVDGTVLGGEQFF
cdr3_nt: TGTGCCAGCAGCGTAGACGGGACGGTCCTTGGGGGTGAGCAGTTCTTC

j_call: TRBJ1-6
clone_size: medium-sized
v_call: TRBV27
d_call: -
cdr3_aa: CASSFSLAGISPLHF
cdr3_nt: TGTGCCAGCAGTTTTTCTTTGGCGGGGATCTCACCCCTCCACTTT

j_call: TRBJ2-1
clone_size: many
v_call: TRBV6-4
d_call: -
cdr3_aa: CASSDSAPAESSYNEQFF
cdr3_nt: TGTGCCAGCAGTGACTCGGCCCCGGCGGAGAGCTCCTACAATGAGCAGTTCTTC

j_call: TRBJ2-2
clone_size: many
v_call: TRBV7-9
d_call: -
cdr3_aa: CASSLTDSSTGELFF
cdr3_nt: TGTGCCAGCAGCTTAACGGACAGCTCCACCGGGGAGCTGTTTTTT

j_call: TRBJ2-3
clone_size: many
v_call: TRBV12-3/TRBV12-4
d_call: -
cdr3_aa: CASSSPDSVTQYF
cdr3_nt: TGTGCCAGCAGTTCGCCCGACAGCGTTACGCAGTATTTT

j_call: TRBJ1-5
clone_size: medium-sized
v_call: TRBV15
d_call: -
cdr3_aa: CATEGGLNQPQHF
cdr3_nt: TGTGCCACCGAGGGGGGGCTTAATCAGCCCCAGCATTTT

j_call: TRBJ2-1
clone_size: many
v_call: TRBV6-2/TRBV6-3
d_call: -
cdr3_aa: CASSDGQGWYNEQFF
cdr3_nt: TGTGCCAGCAGTGATGGGCAGGGGTGGTACAATGAGCAGTTCTTC

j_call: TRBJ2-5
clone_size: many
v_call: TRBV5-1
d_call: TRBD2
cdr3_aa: CASSDTSGGAEETQYF
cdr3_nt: TGCGCCAGCAGCGATACTAGCGGGGGGGCCGAAGAGACCCAGTACTTC

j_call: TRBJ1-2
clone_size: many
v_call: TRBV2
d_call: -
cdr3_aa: CASSVQSTTFYGYTF
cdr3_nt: TGTGCCAGCAGTGTGCAGAGCACAACCTTCTATGGCTACACCTTC

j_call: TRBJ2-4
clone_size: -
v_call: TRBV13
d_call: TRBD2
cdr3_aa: CASSLGTSGRADIQYF
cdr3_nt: TGTGCCAGCAGCCTCGGGACTAGCGGGAGGGCGGACATTCAGTACTTC

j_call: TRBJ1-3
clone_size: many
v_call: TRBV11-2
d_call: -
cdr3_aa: CASSLRGLGRRNTIYF
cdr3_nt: TGTGCCAGCAGCTTACGGGGTTTGGGGAGAAGAAACACCATATATTTT

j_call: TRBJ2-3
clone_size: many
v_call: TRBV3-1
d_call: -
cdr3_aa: CASSQDQFQGDTQYF
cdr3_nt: TGTGCCAGCAGCCAAGATCAGTTCCAGGGAGATACGCAGTATTTT

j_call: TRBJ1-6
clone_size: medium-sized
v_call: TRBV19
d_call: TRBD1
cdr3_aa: CASSIEQGNSPLHF
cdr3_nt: TGTGCCAGTAGTATTGAACAGGGGAATTCACCCCTCCACTTT

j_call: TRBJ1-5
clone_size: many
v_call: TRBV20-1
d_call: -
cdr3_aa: CSAPPSPWDSNQPQHF
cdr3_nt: TGCAGTGCCCCCCCTTCCCCGTGGGACAGCAATCAGCCCCAGCATTTT

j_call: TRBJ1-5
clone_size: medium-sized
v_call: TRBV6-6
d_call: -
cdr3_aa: CASSYRRLDSNQPQHF
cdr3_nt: TGTGCCAGCAGTTACAGACGTCTTGATAGCAATCAGCCCCAGCATTTT

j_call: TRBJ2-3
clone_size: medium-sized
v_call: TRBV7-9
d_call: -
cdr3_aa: CASSLLRDTSTDTQYF
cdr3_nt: TGTGCCAGCAGCCTGTTGAGGGACACTAGCACAGATACGCAGTATTTT

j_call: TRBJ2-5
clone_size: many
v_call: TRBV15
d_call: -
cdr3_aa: CATSRDESGYGTQYF
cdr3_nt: TGTGCCACCAGCAGAGATGAATCGGGGTATGGGACCCAGTACTTC

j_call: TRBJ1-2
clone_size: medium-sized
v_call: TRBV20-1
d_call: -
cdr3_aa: CSASMGADGYTF
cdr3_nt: TGCAGTGCTAGTATGGGTGCGGATGGCTACACCTTC

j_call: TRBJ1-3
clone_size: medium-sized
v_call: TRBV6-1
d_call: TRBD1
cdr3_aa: CASSTRQGPGNTIYF
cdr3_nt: TGTGCCAGCAGTACACGACAGGGCCCTGGAAACACCATATATTTT

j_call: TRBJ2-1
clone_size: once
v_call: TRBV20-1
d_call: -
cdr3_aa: CSAKDPLGSYNVRFF
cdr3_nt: TGCAGTGCTAAAGATCCCCTTGGAAGCTACAATGTGCGGTTCTTC

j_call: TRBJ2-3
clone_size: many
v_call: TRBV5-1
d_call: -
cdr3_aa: CASSLEGSTDTQYF
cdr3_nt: TGCGCCAGCAGCTTGGAGGGAAGCACAGATACGCAGTATTTT

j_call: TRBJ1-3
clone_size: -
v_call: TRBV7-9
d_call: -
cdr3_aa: CASSLRDPGFSGNTIYF
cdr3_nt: TGTGCCAGCAGCTTACGGGACCCGGGGTTCTCTGGAAACACCATATATTTT

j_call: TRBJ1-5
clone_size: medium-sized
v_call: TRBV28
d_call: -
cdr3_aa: CASSPTRETRQPQHF
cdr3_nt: TGTGCCAGCAGTCCCACCAGGGAAACGAGGCAGCCCCAGCATTTT

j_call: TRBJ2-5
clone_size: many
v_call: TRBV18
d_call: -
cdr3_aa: CASSPGGTETQYF
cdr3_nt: TGTGCCAGCTCACCAGGGGGGACCGAGACCCAGTACTTC

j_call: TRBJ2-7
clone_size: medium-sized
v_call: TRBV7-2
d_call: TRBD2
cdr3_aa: CASSLLAGGEDEQYF
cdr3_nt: TGTGCCAGCAGTCTCCTGGCGGGAGGGGAGGACGAGCAGTACTTC

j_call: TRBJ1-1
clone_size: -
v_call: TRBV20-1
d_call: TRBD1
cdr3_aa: CSASPRQGMNTEAFF
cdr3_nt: TGCAGTGCTAGCCCCAGACAGGGCATGAACACTGAAGCTTTCTTT

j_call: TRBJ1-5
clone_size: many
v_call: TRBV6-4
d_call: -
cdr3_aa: CASNPEFVLWPQHF
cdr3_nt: TGTGCCAGCAACCCGGAGTTCGTGCTCTGGCCCCAGCATTTT

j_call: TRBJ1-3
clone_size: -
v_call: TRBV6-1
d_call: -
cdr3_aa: CTSKAPLRAGNTIYF
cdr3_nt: TGCACCAGCAAGGCCCCGCTTAGGGCTGGAAACACCATATATTTT

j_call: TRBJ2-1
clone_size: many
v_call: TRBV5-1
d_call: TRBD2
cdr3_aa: CASRKAGGSYNEQFF
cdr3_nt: TGCGCCAGCAGAAAAGCGGGGGGATCCTACAATGAGCAGTTCTTC

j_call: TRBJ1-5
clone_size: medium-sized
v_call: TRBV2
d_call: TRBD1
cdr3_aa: CASKDRVGSNQPQHF
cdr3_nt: TGTGCCAGCAAGGACAGGGTCGGGAGCAATCAGCCCCAGCATTTT

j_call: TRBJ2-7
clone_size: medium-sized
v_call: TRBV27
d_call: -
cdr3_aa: CASSPVWRASYEQYF
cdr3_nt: TGTGCCAGCAGTCCCGTATGGAGGGCTTCCTACGAGCAGTACTTC

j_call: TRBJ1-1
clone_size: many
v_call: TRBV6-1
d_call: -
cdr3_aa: CASRNQERAFF
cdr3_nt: TGTGCCAGCAGAAACCAGGAACGCGCTTTCTTT

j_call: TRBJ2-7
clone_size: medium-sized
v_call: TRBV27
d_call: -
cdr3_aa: CASSPHTLYEQYF
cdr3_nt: TGTGCCAGCAGTCCCCACACCCTCTACGAGCAGTACTTC

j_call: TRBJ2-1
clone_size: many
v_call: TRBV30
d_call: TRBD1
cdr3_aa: CAWSVRDRGAYNEQFF
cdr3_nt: TGTGCCTGGAGTGTCCGGGACAGGGGGGCCTACAATGAGCAGTTCTTC

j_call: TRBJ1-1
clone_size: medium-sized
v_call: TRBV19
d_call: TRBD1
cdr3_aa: CASSIMDRDTEAFF
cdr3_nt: TGTGCCAGTAGTATAATGGACAGGGACACTGAAGCTTTCTTT

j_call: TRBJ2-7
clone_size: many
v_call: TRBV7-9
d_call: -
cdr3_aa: CASSLAGGATYEQYF
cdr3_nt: TGTGCCAGCAGCTTAGCAGGCGGGGCAACCTACGAGCAGTACTTC